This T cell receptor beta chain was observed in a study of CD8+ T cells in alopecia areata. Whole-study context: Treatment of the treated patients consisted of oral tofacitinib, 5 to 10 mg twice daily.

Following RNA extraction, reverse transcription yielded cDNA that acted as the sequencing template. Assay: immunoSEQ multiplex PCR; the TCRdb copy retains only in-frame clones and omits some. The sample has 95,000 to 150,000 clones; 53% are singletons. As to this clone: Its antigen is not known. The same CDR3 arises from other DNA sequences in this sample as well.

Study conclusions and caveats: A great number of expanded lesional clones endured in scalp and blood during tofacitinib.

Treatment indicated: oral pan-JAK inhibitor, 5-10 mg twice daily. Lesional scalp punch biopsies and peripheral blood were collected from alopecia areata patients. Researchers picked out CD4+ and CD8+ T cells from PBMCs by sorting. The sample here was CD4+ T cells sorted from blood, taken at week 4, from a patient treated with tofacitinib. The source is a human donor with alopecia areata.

This CDR3 reads CAWGRGYGYTF. The CDR3 nucleotides read TGTGCCTGGGGACGGGGTTATGGCTACACCTTC. This chain joins TRBV30 and TRBJ1-2, with no clear D. CDR1 is GTSNPN, CDR2 SVGIG, per germline (reference sequence). Trimming took off 5 bases at V and 5 bases at J, with 9 bases between the two ends. This CDR3 spans 11 amino acids. Based on the CDR3 plus reference TRBV30 and TRBJ1-2, the full variable domain is SQTIHQWPATLVQPVGSPLSLECTVEGTSNPNLYWYRQAAGRGLQLLFYSVGIGQISSEVPQNLSASRPQDRQFILSSKKLLLSDSGFYLCAWGRGYGYTFGSGTRLTVV.